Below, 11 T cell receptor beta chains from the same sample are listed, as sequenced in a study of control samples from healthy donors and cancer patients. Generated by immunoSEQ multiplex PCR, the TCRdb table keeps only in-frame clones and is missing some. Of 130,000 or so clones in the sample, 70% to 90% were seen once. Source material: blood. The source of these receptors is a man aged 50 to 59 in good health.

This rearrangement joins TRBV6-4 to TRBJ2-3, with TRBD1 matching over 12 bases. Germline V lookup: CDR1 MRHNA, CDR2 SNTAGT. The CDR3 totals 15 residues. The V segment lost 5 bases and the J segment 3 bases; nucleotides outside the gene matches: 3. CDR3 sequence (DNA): TGTGCCAGCAGTAGGGGACAGGGGGCAACAGATACGCAGTATTTT. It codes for CASSRGQGATDTQYF.

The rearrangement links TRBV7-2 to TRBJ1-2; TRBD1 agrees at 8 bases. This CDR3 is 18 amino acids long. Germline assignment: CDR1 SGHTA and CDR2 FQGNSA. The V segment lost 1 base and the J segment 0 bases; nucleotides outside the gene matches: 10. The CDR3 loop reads CASSLVGTGDTANYGYTF. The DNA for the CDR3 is TGTGCCAGCAGCTTAGTTGGGACAGGAGATACAGCTAACTATGGCTACACCTTC.

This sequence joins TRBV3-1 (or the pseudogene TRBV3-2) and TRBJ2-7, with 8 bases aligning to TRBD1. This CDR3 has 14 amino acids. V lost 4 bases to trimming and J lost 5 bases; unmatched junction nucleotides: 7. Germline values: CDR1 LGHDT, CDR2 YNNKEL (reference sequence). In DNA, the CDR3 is TGTGCCAGCAGCCCGGGGACAGGTAACGACGAGCAGTACTTC. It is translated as CASSPGTGNDEQYF.

CDR3 sequence (DNA): TGTGCCAGCTCACCACCGGAGGGCGGGGAGACCCAGTACTTC. This codes for CASSPPEGGETQYF. The rearrangement links TRBV18 to TRBJ2-5; tentatively, D is TRBD2 (6 bases). The CDR3 runs to 14 residues. Trimming shortened V by 0 bases and J by 5 bases, and 10 bases separated the two germline ends. Looked up from germline, CDR1 is KGHSH and CDR2 is LQKENI. The whole variable domain, remainder taken from reference TRBV18 and TRBJ2-5, is NAGVMQNPRHLVRRRGQEARLRCSPMKGHSHVYWYRQLPEEGLKFMVYLQKENIIDESGMPKERFSAEFPKEGPSILRIQQVVRGDSAAYFCASSPPEGGETQYFGPGTRLLVL.

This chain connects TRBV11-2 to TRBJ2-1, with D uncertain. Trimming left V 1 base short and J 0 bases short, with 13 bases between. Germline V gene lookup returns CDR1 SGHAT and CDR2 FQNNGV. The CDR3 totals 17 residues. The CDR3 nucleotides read TGTGCCAGCAGCTTAGCTCTGAGTCGCAGCTCCTACAATGAGCAGTTCTTC. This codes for CASSLALSRSSYNEQFF.

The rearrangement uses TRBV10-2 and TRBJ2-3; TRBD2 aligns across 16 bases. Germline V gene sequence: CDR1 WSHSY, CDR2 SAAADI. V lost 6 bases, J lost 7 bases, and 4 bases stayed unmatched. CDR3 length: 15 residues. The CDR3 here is CASRGTSGGAYTQYF. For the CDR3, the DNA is TGCGCCAGCAGGGGGACTAGCGGGGGGGCATATACGCAGTATTTT.

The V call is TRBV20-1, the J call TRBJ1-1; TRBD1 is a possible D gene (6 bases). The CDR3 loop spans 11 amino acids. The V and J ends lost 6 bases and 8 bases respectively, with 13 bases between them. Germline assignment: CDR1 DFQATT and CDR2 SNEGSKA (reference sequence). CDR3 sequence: CSAYREGEAFF. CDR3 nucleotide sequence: TGCAGTGCATACAGGGAGGGGGAAGCTTTCTTT.

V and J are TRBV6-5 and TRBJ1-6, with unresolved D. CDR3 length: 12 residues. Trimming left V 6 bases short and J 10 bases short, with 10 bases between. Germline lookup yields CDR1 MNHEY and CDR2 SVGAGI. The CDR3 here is CASRTPRSPLHF. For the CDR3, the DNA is TGTGCCAGCAGGACCCCTCGGTCACCCCTCCACTTT.

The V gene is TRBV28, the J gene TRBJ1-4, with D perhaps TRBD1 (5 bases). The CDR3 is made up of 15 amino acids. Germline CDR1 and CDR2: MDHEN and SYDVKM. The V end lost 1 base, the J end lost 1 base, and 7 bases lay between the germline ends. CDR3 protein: CASSLLGGTNEKLFF. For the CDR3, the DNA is TGTGCCAGCAGTTTATTGGGGGGAACTAATGAAAAACTGTTTTTT.

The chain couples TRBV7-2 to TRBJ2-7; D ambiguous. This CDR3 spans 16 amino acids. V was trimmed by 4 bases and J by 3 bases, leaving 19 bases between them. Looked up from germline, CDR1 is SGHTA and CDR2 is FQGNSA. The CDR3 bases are TGTGCCAGCAGCTGCCGAACGATCCTACTTTTCTACGAGCAGTACTTC. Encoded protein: CASSCRTILLFYEQYF.

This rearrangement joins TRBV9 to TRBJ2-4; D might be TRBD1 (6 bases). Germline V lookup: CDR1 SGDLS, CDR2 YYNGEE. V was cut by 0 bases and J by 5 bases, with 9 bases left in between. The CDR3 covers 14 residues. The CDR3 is CASSVEQGENIQYF. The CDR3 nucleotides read TGTGCCAGCAGCGTAGAACAGGGAGAAAACATTCAGTACTTC.